The rows below give T cell receptor beta chains drawn from one sample of a study of blood T cell repertoires in COVID-19. Assay: immunoSEQ multiplex PCR; the TCRdb copy retains only in-frame clones and omits some. The sample carries 52,000 or so clones, about 79% recorded once. Sample: peripheral blood. The receptors come from a human donor in a cohort sampled during active COVID-19. Both conserved end residues are part of each CDR3. Each record gives: V gene, J gene, D gene, clone size, CDR3 DNA, CDR3 protein. D genes are given only for firm matches. Expanded clones are given a class, and other clones once, few, many or no size at all.

v_call: TRBV28
j_call: TRBJ1-2
d_call: TRBD1
clone_size: -
cdr3_nt: TGTGCCAGCACCTCGGGACAGGGACGCTACACCTTC
cdr3_aa: CASTSGQGRYTF

v_call: TRBV27
j_call: TRBJ1-4
d_call: -
clone_size: -
cdr3_nt: TGTGCCAGCAGTTTCCAACGAGGGAACGGGATATCTAATGAAAAACTGTTTTTT
cdr3_aa: CASSFQRGNGISNEKLFF

v_call: TRBV5-1
j_call: TRBJ2-5
d_call: TRBD2
clone_size: -
cdr3_nt: TGCGCCAGCAGCTTGGCGGCTAGCGGTGATAAGACCCAGTACTTC
cdr3_aa: CASSLAASGDKTQYF

v_call: TRBV6-5
j_call: TRBJ1-2
d_call: -
clone_size: -
cdr3_nt: TGTGCCAGCAGTTTCAGACAGGCCAACTATGGCTACACCTTC
cdr3_aa: CASSFRQANYGYTF

v_call: TRBV3-1/TRBV3-2
j_call: TRBJ1-5
d_call: -
clone_size: -
cdr3_nt: TGTGCCAGCAGCCAAGAGACGGGGAAGTCTAATCAGCCCCAGCATTTT
cdr3_aa: CASSQETGKSNQPQHF

v_call: TRBV18
j_call: TRBJ1-4
d_call: TRBD1
clone_size: -
cdr3_nt: TGTGCCAGCTCACCGCTACAGGGGACTAATGAAAAACTGTTTTTT
cdr3_aa: CASSPLQGTNEKLFF

v_call: TRBV28
j_call: TRBJ1-2
d_call: -
clone_size: once
cdr3_nt: TGTGCCAGCACCAATGCCGCGGTTACGAACTATGGCTACACCTTC
cdr3_aa: CASTNAAVTNYGYTF

v_call: TRBV19
j_call: TRBJ2-3
d_call: -
clone_size: -
cdr3_nt: TGTGCCAGTAGTATAGTCAGGACAGTCACAGATACGCAGTATTTT
cdr3_aa: CASSIVRTVTDTQYF

v_call: TRBV18
j_call: TRBJ1-5
d_call: -
clone_size: -
cdr3_nt: TGTGCCAGCTCACCACCGAGACCGGACATGGCCCAGCATTTT
cdr3_aa: CASSPPRPDMAQHF

v_call: TRBV27
j_call: TRBJ1-1
d_call: -
clone_size: -
cdr3_nt: TGTGCCAGCAGTTCCTCCGGGGAGACCAGGACTGGTGAAGCTTTCTTT
cdr3_aa: CASSSSGETRTGEAFF

v_call: TRBV18
j_call: TRBJ2-5
d_call: -
clone_size: many
cdr3_nt: TGTGCCAGCTCACCGGGCGTGGGAGGCGAGACCCAGTACTTC
cdr3_aa: CASSPGVGGETQYF

v_call: TRBV7-6
j_call: TRBJ2-7
d_call: TRBD2
clone_size: -
cdr3_nt: TGTGCCAGCAGCTTAGCTGCTAGCGGGAGTTCCCTCTACGAGCAGTACTTC
cdr3_aa: CASSLAASGSSLYEQYF

v_call: TRBV5-1
j_call: TRBJ2-7
d_call: -
clone_size: few
cdr3_nt: TGCGCCAGCAGCTTGGTTGGGGGAGGCGAGCAGTACTTC
cdr3_aa: CASSLVGGGEQYF

v_call: TRBV20-1
j_call: TRBJ1-2
d_call: TRBD1
clone_size: -
cdr3_nt: TGCAGTGCTAAGACAGGGGTTGGGTACACCTTC
cdr3_aa: CSAKTGVGYTF

v_call: TRBV25-1
j_call: TRBJ1-2
d_call: -
clone_size: -
cdr3_nt: TGTGCCAGCAGTGAATATGCAGGGGCTAACTATGGCTACACCTTC
cdr3_aa: CASSEYAGANYGYTF

v_call: TRBV4-3
j_call: TRBJ2-7
d_call: TRBD1
clone_size: -
cdr3_nt: TGCGCCAGCAGCCCACGGACAGGGTACGAGCAGTACTTC
cdr3_aa: CASSPRTGYEQYF

v_call: TRBV18
j_call: TRBJ2-1
d_call: -
clone_size: -
cdr3_nt: TGTGCCAGCTCACCAGAGACAGCGACAAATGAGCAGTTCTTC
cdr3_aa: CASSPETATNEQFF

v_call: TRBV6-5
j_call: TRBJ1-5
d_call: -
clone_size: many
cdr3_nt: TGTGCCAGCAGTTACGTGGGAGGCCAGCCCCAGCATTTT
cdr3_aa: CASSYVGGQPQHF

v_call: TRBV25-1
j_call: TRBJ1-6
d_call: -
clone_size: few
cdr3_nt: TGTGCCAGCAGTGAATATATGGGCGATAATTCACCCCTCCACTTT
cdr3_aa: CASSEYMGDNSPLHF

v_call: TRBV6-5
j_call: TRBJ1-5
d_call: TRBD1
clone_size: -
cdr3_nt: TGTGCCAGCAGTCCCTACAGGGGTGAGCCCCAGCATTTT
cdr3_aa: CASSPYRGEPQHF

v_call: TRBV6-5
j_call: TRBJ1-2
d_call: -
clone_size: -
cdr3_nt: TGTGCCGGCCGTTTTCTTAACGGGTATGGCTACACCTTC
cdr3_aa: CAGRFLNGYGYTF

v_call: TRBV4-1
j_call: TRBJ1-6
d_call: -
clone_size: -
cdr3_nt: TGCGCCAGCAGCCAAGACCCATATAATTCACCCCTCCACTTT
cdr3_aa: CASSQDPYNSPLHF

v_call: TRBV6-6
j_call: TRBJ2-7
d_call: -
clone_size: -
cdr3_nt: TGTGCCAGCAGTTTCCTATCCGGGACAAAAACCTACGAGCAGTACTTC
cdr3_aa: CASSFLSGTKTYEQYF

v_call: TRBV11-2
j_call: TRBJ1-1
d_call: -
clone_size: -
cdr3_nt: TGTGCCAGCAGCTTTGAGGGCAGCACTGAAGCTTTCTTT
cdr3_aa: CASSFEGSTEAFF

v_call: TRBV7-8
j_call: TRBJ1-2
d_call: -
clone_size: few
cdr3_nt: TGTGCCAGCAGCGCCACAGGGATAGGCTACACCTTC
cdr3_aa: CASSATGIGYTF

v_call: TRBV6-6
j_call: TRBJ1-1
d_call: TRBD1
clone_size: -
cdr3_nt: TGTGCCAGCAGTTACCTGAACAGGGGGATGACTGAAGCTTTCTTT
cdr3_aa: CASSYLNRGMTEAFF

v_call: TRBV30
j_call: TRBJ1-2
d_call: -
clone_size: -
cdr3_nt: TGTGCCTGGAGTTGGAGGTATGGCTACACCTTC
cdr3_aa: CAWSWRYGYTF

v_call: TRBV6-5
j_call: TRBJ2-7
d_call: -
clone_size: -
cdr3_nt: TGTGCCAGCAGTTACTCCTCCCGCGGTTCCTACGAGCAGTACTTC
cdr3_aa: CASSYSSRGSYEQYF

v_call: TRBV7-8
j_call: TRBJ2-1
d_call: TRBD1
clone_size: -
cdr3_nt: TGTGCCAGCAGCCTTAACCCGGGACAGGGGGCATCTGTGAGCTACTACAATGAGCAGTTCTTC
cdr3_aa: CASSLNPGQGASVSYYNEQFF

v_call: TRBV27
j_call: TRBJ1-2
d_call: -
clone_size: -
cdr3_nt: TGTGCCAGCAGCCCATCCGGGGGTCTAGGGTTGAGTTATGGCTACACCTTC
cdr3_aa: CASSPSGGLGLSYGYTF

v_call: TRBV27
j_call: TRBJ2-7
d_call: TRBD1
clone_size: few
cdr3_nt: TGTGCCAGCAGCGGACAGGGGAGCTCCTACGAGCAGTACTTC
cdr3_aa: CASSGQGSSYEQYF

v_call: TRBV5-4
j_call: TRBJ1-2
d_call: -
clone_size: -
cdr3_nt: TGTGCCAGCAGCTCTCGGGGGGGGATCTATGGCTACACCTTC
cdr3_aa: CASSSRGGIYGYTF

v_call: TRBV15
j_call: TRBJ1-1
d_call: -
clone_size: -
cdr3_nt: TGTGCCACCAGCTCCACTGGGCAGGGCGAAGCTTTCTTT
cdr3_aa: CATSSTGQGEAFF

v_call: TRBV5-1
j_call: TRBJ1-2
d_call: -
clone_size: -
cdr3_nt: TGCGCCAGCAGCTTGGGTCGCGTTAACTATGGCTACACCTTC
cdr3_aa: CASSLGRVNYGYTF

v_call: TRBV5-4
j_call: TRBJ2-2
d_call: TRBD1
clone_size: once
cdr3_nt: TGTGCCAGCAGCTTGGCGACAGGGGGCCCCGGGGAGCTGTTTTTT
cdr3_aa: CASSLATGGPGELFF

v_call: TRBV20-1
j_call: TRBJ1-3
d_call: -
clone_size: -
cdr3_nt: TGCAGTGCTAGTAAGGGGACTCAGAACTCTGGAAACACCATATATTTT
cdr3_aa: CSASKGTQNSGNTIYF

v_call: TRBV27
j_call: TRBJ2-1
d_call: TRBD1
clone_size: -
cdr3_nt: TGTGCCAGCAGTACGCCCCGGGACAGGGGCTACAATGAGCAGTTCTTC
cdr3_aa: CASSTPRDRGYNEQFF

v_call: TRBV28
j_call: TRBJ2-7
d_call: TRBD2
clone_size: -
cdr3_nt: TGTGCCAGCAGTTCGATAGCGGGACAATCCTACGAGCAGTACTTC
cdr3_aa: CASSSIAGQSYEQYF

v_call: TRBV11-3
j_call: TRBJ2-6
d_call: TRBD1
clone_size: -
cdr3_nt: TGTGCCAGCAGCCCGGGACAGGGATCTGCTGGGGCCAACGTCCTGACTTTC
cdr3_aa: CASSPGQGSAGANVLTF

v_call: TRBV7-9
j_call: TRBJ2-1
d_call: -
clone_size: once
cdr3_nt: TGTGCCAGCAGCTTAGCGAACGGCTCCTACAATGAGCAGTTCTTC
cdr3_aa: CASSLANGSYNEQFF

v_call: TRBV6-2/TRBV6-3
j_call: TRBJ2-7
d_call: TRBD1
clone_size: -
cdr3_nt: TGTGCCAGCAGTTTTCGACAGGGCGTTGGTTCCGAGCAGTACTTC
cdr3_aa: CASSFRQGVGSEQYF

v_call: TRBV27
j_call: TRBJ1-5
d_call: -
clone_size: -
cdr3_nt: TGTGCCAGCAGTTTCACAGTAGATCAGCCCCAGCATTTT
cdr3_aa: CASSFTVDQPQHF

v_call: TRBV9
j_call: TRBJ2-3
d_call: -
clone_size: -
cdr3_nt: TGTGCCAGCAGCGTTAGGACTACTGACACAGATACGCAGTATTTT
cdr3_aa: CASSVRTTDTDTQYF

v_call: TRBV20-1
j_call: TRBJ1-2
d_call: -
clone_size: -
cdr3_nt: TGCAGTGCTGGTAGAGGGGGCTACACCTTC
cdr3_aa: CSAGRGGYTF

v_call: TRBV6-5
j_call: TRBJ1-2
d_call: TRBD1
clone_size: -
cdr3_nt: TGTGCCAGCAGTTACTCCTACAGGGGTTTCTATGGCTACACCTTC
cdr3_aa: CASSYSYRGFYGYTF

v_call: TRBV7-2
j_call: TRBJ2-3
d_call: TRBD2
clone_size: -
cdr3_nt: TGTGCCAGCAGCCCCGTTCCAGCGGGGGCTAGCACAGATACGCAGTATTTT
cdr3_aa: CASSPVPAGASTDTQYF

v_call: TRBV19
j_call: TRBJ1-6
d_call: -
clone_size: -
cdr3_nt: TGTGCCAGTAGTACCCCGACAGGAATTAATTCACCCCTCCACTTT
cdr3_aa: CASSTPTGINSPLHF

v_call: TRBV4-1
j_call: TRBJ1-1
d_call: -
clone_size: -
cdr3_nt: TGCGCCAGCAGCTTACAGCTGAACACTGAAGCTTTCTTT
cdr3_aa: CASSLQLNTEAFF

v_call: TRBV11-2
j_call: TRBJ2-7
d_call: TRBD1
clone_size: -
cdr3_nt: TGTGCCAGCAGCTCCCAGACAGGGGATTACGAGCAGTACTTC
cdr3_aa: CASSSQTGDYEQYF

v_call: TRBV6-2/TRBV6-3
j_call: TRBJ2-1
d_call: TRBD2
clone_size: -
cdr3_nt: TGTGCCAGCAGCCGAGGGACTAGCAGATACAATGAGCAGTTCTTC
cdr3_aa: CASSRGTSRYNEQFF